One sample yielded the 20 T cell receptor beta chains listed below, sequenced in a study of blood T cells in healthy people across ages. Together with a sample-barcoded 5' primer, a J-beta primer mix was included in a second PCR lasting roughly 6 to 12 cycles. TCRdb reprocessed the 5' RACE reads via MiXCR and lists one record per CDR3 protein. This sample yields hundreds of thousands of distinct CDR3 sequences, of which roughly 50% are seen a single time; 22% belongs to the top ten. The sequencing sample was made of blood. Receptor source: a man younger than 45 in good health.

The sample holds a few counts of this clonotype. This chain links TRBV24-1 with TRBJ2-6; D possibly matches TRBD1 or TRBD2 (5 bases each). Germline lookup yields CDR1 KGHDR and CDR2 SFDVKD. CDR3 length: 20 amino acids. The V end lost 8 bases, the J end lost 0 bases, and 25 bases lay between the germline ends. The CDR3 loop reads CATKVQDLRGTPSGANVLTF. DNA for the CDR3: TGTGCCACCAAGGTACAGGACCTGCGTGGGACCCCCTCTGGGGCCAACGTCCTGACTTTC.

This clonotype appeared a few times. The rearrangement joins TRBV6-5 to TRBJ2-1, with TRBD1 matching 7 bases. The CDR3 covers 14 residues. Germline CDR1 reads MNHEY; CDR2 reads SVGAGI. V lost 4 bases to trimming and J lost 4 bases; unmatched junction nucleotides: 4. CDR3 protein: CASSSGQSYNEQFF. The CDR3 nucleotides are TGTGCCAGCAGTTCGGGACAGTCTTACAATGAGCAGTTCTTC.

The chain recombines TRBV7-7 with TRBJ2-5, with D perhaps given as TRBD1 or TRBD2 (5 bases each). The ends were cut back, 4 bases at V and 1 base at J, with 10 bases in the middle. The germline gives CDR1 SSHAT, CDR2 FNYEAQ (reference sequence). This CDR3 comprises 14 residues. CDR3 amino acids: CASSSGRAQETQYF. In DNA form, the CDR3 reads TGTGCCAGCAGCTCGGGGCGTGCCCAAGAGACCCAGTACTTC.

A word on this clonotype: At one boundary the junction diverges from the germline segment, which might be a read error. V gene TRBV27 combines with J gene TRBJ2-7; 8 positions agree with TRBD2. The length of the CDR3 is 14 residues. Germline loops: CDR1 MNHEY, CDR2 SMNVEV (reference sequence). This CDR3 reads CASSNSGAAYEQYF. Written as DNA, the CDR3 is TGCGCCAGCAGTAATAGCGGGGCGGCCTACGAGCAGTACTTC.

The sample holds one count of this clonotype. The chain links TRBV7-2 to TRBJ1-2, with D unclear. Trimming shortened V by 5 bases and J by 2 bases, and 18 bases separated the two germline ends. Germline lookup yields CDR1 SGHTA and CDR2 FQGNSA. The CDR3 spans 16 residues. The CDR3 is CASSLAVGTPNYGYTF. The CDR3 coding sequence is TGTGCCAGCAGCCTGGCCGTAGGAACTCCCAACTATGGCTACACCTTC.

V is TRBV10-3 and J is TRBJ2-5; D remains ambiguous. The V and J ends lost 4 bases and 5 bases respectively, with 14 bases between them. Germline V gives CDR1 ENHRY, CDR2 SYGVKD. There are 14 residues in the CDR3. The CDR3 coding sequence is TGTGCCATCAGTGTAGGCCATGCCGCGGAGACCCAGTACTTC. Amino acids: CAISVGHAAETQYF.

The table lists this clonotype with a few counts. The chain carries TRBV6-5 and TRBJ2-1, with D possibly matching TRBD2 (6 bases). The CDR3 extends over 11 amino acids. Trimming cost V 7 bases and J 6 bases, with 7 bases left between them. Germline assignment: CDR1 MNHEY and CDR2 SVGAGI. Written as DNA, the CDR3 is TGTGCCAGCATCGGGGGCAATGAGCAGTTCTTC. Its translation: CASIGGNEQFF.

J is TRBJ1-5 and V is TRBV28; no clear D. This CDR3 spans 18 amino acids. The germline V and J ends were trimmed by 6 bases and 2 bases, with 23 bases remaining between them. Germline V gene data show CDR1 as MDHEN and CDR2 as SYDVKM. DNA of the CDR3: TGTGCCAGCAGGTCGGACTTAACACGGGCTATAGGCAATCAGCCCCAGCATTTT. This codes for CASRSDLTRAIGNQPQHF. Full variable domain (missing parts from reference TRBV28 and TRBJ1-5): DVKVTQSSRYLVKRTGEKVFLECVQDMDHENMFWYRQDPGLGLRLIYFSYDVKMKEKGDIPEGYSVSREKKERFSLILESASTNQTSMYLCASRSDLTRAIGNQPQHFGDGTRLSIL.

V usage is TRBV14 and J usage is TRBJ2-4; D is uncertain. Germline values: CDR1 SGHDN, CDR2 FVKESK. Deletions cut 5 bases from V and 2 bases from J, with 13 bases between. The CDR3 length is 15 residues. The CDR3 region is CASSDNARSKNIQYF. CDR3 bases: TGTGCCAGCAGCGATAATGCCCGATCCAAAAACATTCAGTACTTC.

This rearrangement joins TRBV20-1 to TRBJ1-2, with 10 nucleotides matching TRBD1. The CDR3 totals 13 residues. Germline V lookup: CDR1 DFQATT, CDR2 SNEGSKA (reference sequence). J lost 8 bases, V lost 5 bases, and 8 bases had no gene match. This chain's CDR3 is CSAPGTGEAGYTF. The CDR3 coding sequence is TGCAGTGCTCCCGGGACAGGGGAGGCGGGCTACACCTTC.

The chain employs TRBV4-2 and TRBJ2-7; D not resolved. This CDR3 region has 14 residues. V dropped 5 bases and J dropped 2 bases, with 13 bases sitting between them. Looked up from germline, CDR1 is LGHNA and CDR2 is YNFKEQ. The DNA for the CDR3 is TGTGCCAGCAGCTCCCACTTGACCACCTACGAGCAGTACTTC. Its protein is CASSSHLTTYEQYF.

The chain carries TRBV28 and TRBJ2-3; the D is unclear. CDR1 is MDHEN, CDR2 SYDVKM, per germline. The CDR3 is 18 residues long. With 2 bases removed from V and 1 base from J, the gap between germline ends came to 19 bases. The CDR3 here is CASSLVRIAPHGTDTQYF. The CDR3 DNA reads as TGTGCCAGCAGTTTAGTAAGGATTGCCCCGCACGGCACAGATACGCAGTATTTT.

The chain links TRBV7-2 to TRBJ2-5; 10 bases line up with TRBD2. Gene TRBJ2-7 matches the end of the DNA better, so the J call may be wrong. The CDR3 is 16 amino acids. CDR1 and CDR2 from the germline V gene are SGHTA and FQGNSA. Here the CDR3 DNA reads TGTGCCAGCAGCTTAGGGCTAGCGGGGGTGACCTACGAGCAGTACTTC. Translation: CASSLGLAGVTYEQYF.

CDR3: CSAKLSGLAKMQETQYF. The CDR3 bases are TGCAGTGCTAAATTATCCGGACTAGCTAAGATGCAAGAGACCCAGTACTTC. The chain joins TRBV20-1 to TRBJ2-5; 8 bases agree with TRBD2. With V trimmed by 4 bases and J by 2 bases, 15 bases remained unmatched. The CDR3 totals 17 residues. Looked up from germline, CDR1 is DFQATT and CDR2 is SNEGSKA (reference sequence).

The CDR3 region is CAISGRGGPPMNTEAFF. CDR3 coding DNA: TGTGCCATCAGCGGAAGGGGAGGCCCCCCCATGAACACTGAAGCTTTCTTT. The rearrangement uses TRBV10-3 and TRBJ1-1; weak D call: TRBD1 (5 bases). The CDR3 runs 17 residues. Per the germline V gene, CDR1 is ENHRY and CDR2 is SYGVKD. Deletions cut 6 bases from V and 0 bases from J, with 20 bases between.

The rearrangement uses TRBV20-1 and TRBJ2-1; 12 positions match TRBD2. This CDR3 is built from 18 residues. The J segment lost 0 bases and the V segment lost 5 bases, leaving 11 bases of the junction unmatched. The germline CDR1 and CDR2 sequences are DFQATT and SNEGSKA (reference sequence). The CDR3 reads CSAPTDGLAGFSYNEQFF. In DNA, the CDR3 is TGCAGTGCTCCCACAGACGGACTAGCGGGATTCTCCTACAATGAGCAGTTCTTC.

This clonotype appeared a few times. The V gene is TRBV20-1, the J gene TRBJ2-5; the D is unclear. CDR3 length: 13 amino acids. Trimming cost V 4 bases and J 12 bases, with 21 bases left between them. The germline V gene has CDR1 DFQATT and CDR2 SNEGSKA (reference sequence). CDR3: CSATMRTDPGEYF. CDR3 DNA: TGCAGTGCTACTATGAGGACGGATCCTGGGGAGTACTTC.

The chain is built from TRBV28 and TRBJ2-5; tentative D call: TRBD2 (5 bases). The CDR3 is 15 amino acids. Trimming took off 3 bases at V and 1 base at J, with 12 bases between the two ends. Germline CDR1 reads MDHEN; CDR2 reads SYDVKM. CDR3 nucleotides: TGTGCCAGCAGTTTGGCACGTGGAGGCCAAGAGACCCAGTACTTC. This encodes CASSLARGGQETQYF.

The chain recombines TRBV6-2 or TRBV6-3 with TRBJ1-5; D remains unclear. CDR1 MNHEY and CDR2 SVGEGT come from the germline V gene. CDR3 length: 13 amino acids. Trimming removed 3 bases from V and 0 bases from J, with 3 bases in between. CDR3 coding DNA: TGTGCCAGCAGTTATCGTAGCAATCAGCCCCAGCATTTT. Protein: CASSYRSNQPQHF.

The chain joins TRBV6-1 to TRBJ1-2; D is possibly TRBD1 (6 bases). Between the trimmed V and J ends, which lost 11 bases and 8 bases, there was a span of 15 bases. CDR1 and CDR2 (germline): MNHNS, SASEGT. The CDR3 is 11 amino acids. CDR3 DNA: TGTGCCTCACAGGGTGGTGTCGGCTACACCTTC. This codes for CASQGGVGYTF.